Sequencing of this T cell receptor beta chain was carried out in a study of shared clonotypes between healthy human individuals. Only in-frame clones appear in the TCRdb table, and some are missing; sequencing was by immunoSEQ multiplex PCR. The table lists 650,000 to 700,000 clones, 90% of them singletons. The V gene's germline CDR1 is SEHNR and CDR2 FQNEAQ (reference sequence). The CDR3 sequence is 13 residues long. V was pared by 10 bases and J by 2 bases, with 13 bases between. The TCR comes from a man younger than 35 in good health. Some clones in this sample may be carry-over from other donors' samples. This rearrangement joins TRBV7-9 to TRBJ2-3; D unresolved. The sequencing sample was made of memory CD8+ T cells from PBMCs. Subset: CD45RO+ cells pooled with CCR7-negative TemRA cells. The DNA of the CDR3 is TGTGCCACAATGGTTACGAACACAGATACGCAGTATTTT. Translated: CATMVTNTDTQYF. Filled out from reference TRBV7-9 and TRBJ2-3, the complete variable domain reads DTGVSQNPRHKITKRGQNVTFRCDPISEHNRLYWYRQTLGQGPEFLTYFQNEAQLEKSRLLSDRFSAERPKGSFSTLEIQRTEQGDSAMYLCATMVTNTDTQYFGPGTRLTVL.